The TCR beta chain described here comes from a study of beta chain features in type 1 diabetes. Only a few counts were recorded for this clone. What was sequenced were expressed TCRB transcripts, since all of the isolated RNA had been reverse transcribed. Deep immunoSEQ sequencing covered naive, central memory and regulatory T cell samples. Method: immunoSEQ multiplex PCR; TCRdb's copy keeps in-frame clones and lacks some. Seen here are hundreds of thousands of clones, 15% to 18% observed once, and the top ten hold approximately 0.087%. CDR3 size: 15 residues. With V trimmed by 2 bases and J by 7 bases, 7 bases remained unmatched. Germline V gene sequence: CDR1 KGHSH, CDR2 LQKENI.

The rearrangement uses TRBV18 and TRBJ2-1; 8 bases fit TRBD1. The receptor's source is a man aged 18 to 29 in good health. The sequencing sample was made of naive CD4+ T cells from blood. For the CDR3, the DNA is TGTGCCAGCTCACCAGCGGACAGGGTCATAAATGAGCAGTTCTTC. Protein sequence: CASSPADRVINEQFF.